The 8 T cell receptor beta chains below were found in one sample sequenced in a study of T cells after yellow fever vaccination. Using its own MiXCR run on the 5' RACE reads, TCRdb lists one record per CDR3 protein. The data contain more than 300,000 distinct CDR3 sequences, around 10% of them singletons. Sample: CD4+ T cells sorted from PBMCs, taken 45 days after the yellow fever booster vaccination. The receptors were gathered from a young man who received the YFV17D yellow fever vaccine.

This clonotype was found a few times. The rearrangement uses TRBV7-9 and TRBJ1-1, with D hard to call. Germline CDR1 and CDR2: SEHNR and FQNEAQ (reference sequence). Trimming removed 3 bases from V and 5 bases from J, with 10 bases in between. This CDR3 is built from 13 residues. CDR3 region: CASSFLSGTEAFF. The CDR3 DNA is TGTGCCAGCAGCTTCCTCTCGGGGACTGAAGCTTTCTTT.

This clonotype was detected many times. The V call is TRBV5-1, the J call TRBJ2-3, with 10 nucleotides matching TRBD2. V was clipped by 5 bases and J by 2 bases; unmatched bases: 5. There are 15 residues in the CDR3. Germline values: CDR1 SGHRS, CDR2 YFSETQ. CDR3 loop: CASSLLAGTTDTQYF. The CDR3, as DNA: TGCGCCAGCAGTTTACTAGCGGGGACCACAGATACGCAGTATTTT. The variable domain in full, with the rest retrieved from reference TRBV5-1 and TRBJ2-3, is KAGVTQTPRYLIKTRGQQVTLSCSPISGHRSVSWYQQTPGQGLQFLFEYFSETQRNKGNFPGRFSGRQFSNSRSEMNVSTLELGDSALYLCASSLLAGTTDTQYFGPGTRLTVL.

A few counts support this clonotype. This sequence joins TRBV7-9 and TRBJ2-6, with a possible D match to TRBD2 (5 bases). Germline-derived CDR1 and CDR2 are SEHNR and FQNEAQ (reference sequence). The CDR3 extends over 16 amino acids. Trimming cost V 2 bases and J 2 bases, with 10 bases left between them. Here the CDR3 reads CASSLSGIAGANVLTF. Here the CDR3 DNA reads TGTGCCAGCAGCTTATCGGGGATAGCTGGGGCCAACGTCCTGACTTTC.

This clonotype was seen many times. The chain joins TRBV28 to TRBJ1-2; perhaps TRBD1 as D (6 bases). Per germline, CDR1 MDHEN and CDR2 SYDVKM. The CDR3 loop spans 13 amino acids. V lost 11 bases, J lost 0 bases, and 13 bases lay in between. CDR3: CAGGGLANYGYTF. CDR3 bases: TGTGCCGGGGGGGGCCTAGCTAACTATGGCTACACCTTC.

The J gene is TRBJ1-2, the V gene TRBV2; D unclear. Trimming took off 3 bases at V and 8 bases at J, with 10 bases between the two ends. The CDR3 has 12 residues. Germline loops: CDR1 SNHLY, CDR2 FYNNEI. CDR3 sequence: CASSEGWGGYTF. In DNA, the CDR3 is TGTGCCAGCAGTGAGGGGTGGGGAGGCTACACCTTC.

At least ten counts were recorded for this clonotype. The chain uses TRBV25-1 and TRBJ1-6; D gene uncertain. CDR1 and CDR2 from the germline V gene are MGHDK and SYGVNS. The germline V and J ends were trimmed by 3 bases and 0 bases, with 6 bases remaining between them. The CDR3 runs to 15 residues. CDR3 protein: CASSDKSSYNSPLHF. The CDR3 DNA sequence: TGTGCCAGCAGTGATAAGAGCTCCTATAATTCACCCCTCCACTTT.

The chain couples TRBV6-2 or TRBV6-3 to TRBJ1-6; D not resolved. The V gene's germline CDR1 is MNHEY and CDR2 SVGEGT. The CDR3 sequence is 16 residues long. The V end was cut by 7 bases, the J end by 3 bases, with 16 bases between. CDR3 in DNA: TGTGCCAGCACCCGTCGACCGGGGAACTATAATTCACCCCTCCACTTT. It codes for CASTRRPGNYNSPLHF.

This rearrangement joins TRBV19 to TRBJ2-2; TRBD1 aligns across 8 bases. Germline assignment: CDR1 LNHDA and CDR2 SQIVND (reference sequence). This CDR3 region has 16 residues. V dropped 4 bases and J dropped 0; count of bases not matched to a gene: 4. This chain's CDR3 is CASSNLGQANTGELFF. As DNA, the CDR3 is TGTGCCAGTAGTAACCTGGGACAGGCGAACACCGGGGAGCTGTTTTTT.